Listed here are 32 T cell receptor beta chains from one sample, sequenced in a study of T cell responses to AZD1222 COVID-19 vaccine. Here immunoSEQ multiplex PCR was the method, and the copy in TCRdb shows in-frame clones only, minus some. The sample holds 180,000 or so clones, roughly 92% seen once. Sequenced here: peripheral blood, sampled on day 0 of AZD1222 vaccination. The receptors shown here come from an adult in good health.

This chain connects TRBV15 to TRBJ1-2; D ambiguous. There are 15 residues in the CDR3. V lost 1 base to trimming and J lost 4 bases, with 13 bases between them. Germline V gene data show CDR1 as LNHNV and CDR2 as YYDKDF (reference sequence). CDR3 coding DNA: TGTGCCACCAGCAGAGTCCTAGGCGGAGGCTATGGCTACACCTTC. Amino acids: CATSRVLGGGYGYTF.

The rearrangement joins TRBV2 to TRBJ2-7; D gene unclear. The germline V gene encodes CDR1 SNHLY and CDR2 FYNNEI. The CDR3 length is 15 residues. V lost 1 base and J 5 bases, leaving 15 bases between the germline ends. The CDR3 is CASSEDGVTLDEQYF. The CDR3 bases are TGTGCCAGCAGTGAAGACGGAGTAACCCTCGACGAGCAGTACTTC.

V gene TRBV6-5 combines with J gene TRBJ2-7; TRBD1 aligns across 12 bases. The CDR3 is 14 residues long. CDR1 and CDR2 (germline): MNHEY, SVGAGI. The J segment lost 4 bases and the V segment lost 6 bases, leaving 4 bases of the junction unmatched. CDR3: CASRPGQGAYEQYF. The CDR3, as DNA: TGTGCCAGCAGGCCGGGACAGGGGGCTTACGAGCAGTACTTC.

The V gene is TRBV30, the J gene TRBJ1-3, with D uncertain. CDR1 GTSNPN and CDR2 SVGIG come from the germline V gene (reference sequence). Trimming removed 0 bases from V and 4 bases from J, with 10 bases in between. This CDR3 has 14 residues. The CDR3 sequence is CAWSVGVLGNTIYF. CDR3 nucleotide sequence: TGTGCCTGGAGTGTCGGCGTTCTCGGAAACACCATATATTTT.

This clone appeared once. The chain employs TRBV18 and TRBJ1-2; D unclear. CDR1 and CDR2 from the germline V gene are KGHSH and LQKENI. This CDR3 contains 15 residues. V was shortened by 3 bases and J by 6 bases, with 17 bases between the two germline ends. The CDR3 DNA reads as TGTGCCAGCTCACCGGCGGGTGAAGTTGGGAATGGCTACACCTTC. It translates to CASSPAGEVGNGYTF.

The genes are TRBV12-3 or TRBV12-4 and TRBJ2-3; D unclear. This CDR3 contains 12 residues. The V gene lost 8 bases and the J gene lost 1 base, with 7 bases spanning the gap. The CDR3 bases are TGTGCCAGCCGTCGTGGCACAGATACGCAGTATTTT. Its protein is CASRRGTDTQYF.

J is TRBJ2-5 and V is TRBV15; D is unresolved. Per the germline V gene, CDR1 is LNHNV and CDR2 is YYDKDF (reference sequence). CDR3 length: 14 amino acids. Trimming cost V 1 base and J 5 bases, with 11 bases left between them. This CDR3 is CATSRVTAAETQYF. For the CDR3, the DNA is TGTGCCACCAGCAGAGTAACCGCCGCGGAGACCCAGTACTTC.

The CDR3 sequence: CASSQEQTGYSYEQYF. The CDR3 nucleotides read TGCGCCAGCAGCCAAGAGCAAACAGGATACTCCTACGAGCAGTACTTC. This sequence joins TRBV4-1 and TRBJ2-7; a weak D match, TRBD1 (5 bases). CDR1 MGHRA and CDR2 YSYEKL come from the germline V gene. The CDR3 is 16 residues long. The V end lost 0 bases, the J end lost 0 bases, and 12 bases lay between the germline ends.

The chain links TRBV11-3 to TRBJ1-5; 7 bases match TRBD1. This CDR3 is built from 16 residues. Germline values: CDR1 SGHNT, CDR2 YENEEA. J gave up 6 bases and V 5 bases, and 13 bases lay outside the gene matches. CDR3 sequence: CASSPYPGQRGQPQHF. The CDR3 DNA reads TGTGCCAGCAGCCCATATCCGGGACAGAGGGGTCAGCCCCAGCATTTT.

This clone was counted a single time. This chain joins TRBV28 and TRBJ2-4; D perhaps matches TRBD2 (5 bases). V was pared by 6 bases and J by 0 bases, with 15 bases between. The CDR3 sequence is 16 residues long. Germline-derived CDR1 and CDR2 are MDHEN and SYDVKM. Here the CDR3 reads CASSTLGRLAKNIQYF. The CDR3 nucleotides are TGTGCCAGCAGCACCCTAGGGAGACTAGCCAAAAACATTCAGTACTTC.

The chain recombines TRBV4-2 with TRBJ2-1, with 12 bases lining up with TRBD2. V was pared by 0 bases and J by 6 bases, with 6 bases of the junction left unmatched. In germline, CDR1 is LGHNA, CDR2 YNFKEQ. This CDR3 contains 17 residues. The CDR3 reads CASSQEPSGRGPNEQFF. In DNA form, the CDR3 reads TGTGCCAGCAGCCAAGAGCCTAGCGGGAGGGGGCCCAATGAGCAGTTCTTC.

The CDR3 bases are TGTGCCAGCAGCTTAGGGGCGGGAGTATGGGAGACCCAGTACTTC. Translating gives CASSLGAGVWETQYF. The V call is TRBV7-9, the J call TRBJ2-5; 7 bases fit TRBD2. The germline V gene has CDR1 SEHNR and CDR2 FQNEAQ (reference sequence). With 1 base clipped from V and 5 bases from J, the junction kept 7 bases outside the gene matches. CDR3 size: 15 residues.

The chain combines TRBV11-2 with TRBJ2-1; D not certain. With 4 bases removed from V and 2 bases from J, the gap between germline ends came to 15 bases. This CDR3 has 16 residues. Germline CDR1 reads SGHAT; CDR2 reads FQNNGV. The CDR3 here is CASSSPQTMAYNEQFF. CDR3 nucleotide sequence: TGTGCCAGCAGCTCCCCTCAGACAATGGCCTACAATGAGCAGTTCTTC.

The chain combines TRBV19 with TRBJ1-1, with TRBD1 as a possible D gene (6 bases). The length of the CDR3 is 13 residues. Trimming cost V 3 bases and J 7 bases, with 12 bases left between them. Germline values: CDR1 LNHDA, CDR2 SQIVND (reference sequence). The CDR3 region is CASSMGAMSEAFF. CDR3 sequence (DNA): TGTGCCAGTAGTATGGGGGCAATGAGTGAAGCTTTCTTT.

This chain connects TRBV4-1 to TRBJ2-7; 7 nucleotides line up with TRBD1. V gave up 1 base and J gave up 3 bases; unmatched junction bases: 6. Germline CDR1 is MGHRA and CDR2 is YSYEKL. The CDR3 runs to 15 residues. The CDR3 DNA is TGCGCCAGCAGCCAAGGTCCGGGACAGATCTACGAGCAGTACTTC. Translation: CASSQGPGQIYEQYF.

V is TRBV7-8 and J is TRBJ1-5; the D is unclear. CDR1 and CDR2 from the germline V gene are SGHVS and FQNEAQ. This CDR3 comprises 14 residues. V was trimmed by 5 bases and J by 5 bases, leaving 13 bases between them. The CDR3 coding sequence is TGTGCCAGCAGCCAGGCCCTAGAGGATCAGCCCCAGCATTTT. Translation: CASSQALEDQPQHF.

The V call is TRBV11-1, the J call TRBJ1-5; D gene unclear. Trimming removed 1 base at V and 6 bases at J, with 7 bases between. CDR1 and CDR2 (germline): SGHAT, FQDESV (reference sequence). This CDR3 is 13 amino acids long. The CDR3 DNA is TGTGCCAGCAGCTTAGGAGGATCTCAGCCCCAGCATTTT. Translation: CASSLGGSQPQHF.

This chain uses TRBV5-4 with TRBJ1-1; maybe TRBD1 (6 bases). The germline V gene encodes CDR1 SGHNT and CDR2 YYREEE (reference sequence). The CDR3 has 15 residues. Deletions cut 4 bases from V and 3 bases from J, with 16 bases between. The chain's CDR3 is CASSPKGGRDTEAFF. The CDR3 DNA follows: TGTGCCAGCAGCCCGAAGGGGGGTAGGGACACTGAAGCTTTCTTT.

The rearrangement joins TRBV19 to TRBJ1-2, with D unclear. The CDR3 sequence is 16 residues long. Trimming left V 5 bases short and J 4 bases short, with 20 bases between. The germline CDR1 and CDR2 sequences are LNHDA and SQIVND (reference sequence). CDR3 sequence (DNA): TGTGCCAGTAGTTCCGGAGATGGCAGGTACCTCTATGGCTACACCTTC. It translates to CASSSGDGRYLYGYTF.

J is TRBJ2-1 and V is TRBV13, with 8 bases that match TRBD2. V dropped 4 bases and J dropped 1; count of bases not matched to a gene: 6. The CDR3 length is 16 residues. Germline values: CDR1 PRHDT, CDR2 FYEKMQ (reference sequence). CDR3 nucleotide sequence: TGTGCCAGCAGCTCCCCTAGCGGGCCATCCTACAATGAGCAGTTCTTC. Translation: CASSSPSGPSYNEQFF.

The V and J genes are TRBV6-1 and TRBJ2-5; D remains ambiguous. Trimming removed 0 bases from V and 1 base from J, with 9 bases in between. Per germline, CDR1 MNHNS and CDR2 SASEGT. The CDR3 extends over 15 amino acids. The CDR3 here is CASSEAWRLQETQYF. In DNA form, the CDR3 reads TGTGCCAGCAGTGAAGCTTGGCGACTCCAAGAGACCCAGTACTTC.

The DNA of the CDR3 is TGTGCCAGCAGCCCCAGCCCGAACACTGAAGCTTTCTTT. This encodes CASSPSPNTEAFF. This sequence joins TRBV11-2 and TRBJ1-1, with D hard to call. V lost 5 bases, J lost 1 base, and 8 bases lay in between. Germline CDR1 reads SGHAT; CDR2 reads FQNNGV. This CDR3 has 13 residues.

This clone was picked up one time. This chain links TRBV28 with TRBJ1-6; D gene uncertain. V lost 2 bases to trimming and J lost 0 bases, with 8 bases between them. CDR3 size: 16 residues. Germline V gene lookup returns CDR1 MDHEN and CDR2 SYDVKM. Written as DNA, the CDR3 is TGTGCCAGCAGTTTACCAGTAAGCTCCTATAATTCACCCCTCCACTTT. This codes for CASSLPVSSYNSPLHF.

The chain joins TRBV5-1 to TRBJ1-2, with 7 bases aligning to TRBD1. This CDR3 is 15 amino acids long. The V segment lost 5 bases and the J segment 3 bases; nucleotides outside the gene matches: 10. Germline V gene sequence: CDR1 SGHRS, CDR2 YFSETQ. The CDR3, as DNA: TGCGCCAGCAGGGATTACTACAGGGGTCACTATGGCTACACCTTC. It yields the protein CASRDYYRGHYGYTF. Filled out from reference TRBV5-1 and TRBJ1-2, the complete variable domain reads KAGVTQTPRYLIKTRGQQVTLSCSPISGHRSVSWYQQTPGQGLQFLFEYFSETQRNKGNFPGRFSGRQFSNSRSEMNVSTLELGDSALYLCASRDYYRGHYGYTFGSGTRLTVV.

J is TRBJ1-5 and V is TRBV28; D gene ambiguous. CDR3 length: 16 amino acids. CDR1 MDHEN and CDR2 SYDVKM come from the germline V gene. Trimming pared 1 base from V and 2 bases from J, leaving 12 bases between. The CDR3 loop is CASSLYGVGGNQPQHF. Here the CDR3 DNA reads TGTGCCAGCAGTTTATATGGCGTTGGAGGCAATCAGCCCCAGCATTTT.

CDR3 nucleotide sequence: TGTGCCAGCAGTTACAGACTGAACACTGAAGCTTTCTTT. It specifies CASSYRLNTEAFF. This chain uses TRBV5-4 with TRBJ1-1; unclear D gene. There are 13 residues in the CDR3. Trimming stripped 5 bases from V and 0 bases from J, with 8 bases between. Per the germline V gene, CDR1 is SGHNT and CDR2 is YYREEE (reference sequence).

J is TRBJ2-1 and V is TRBV19; D gene uncertain. The CDR3 is 14 amino acids. Germline CDR1 and CDR2: LNHDA and SQIVND (reference sequence). The V and J ends lost 9 bases and 0 bases respectively, with 12 bases between them. CDR3 amino acids: CASEVGGSYNEQFF. CDR3 in DNA: TGTGCCAGCGAAGTGGGTGGCTCCTACAATGAGCAGTTCTTC.

The genes are TRBV19 and TRBJ1-1; no reliable D call. The V gene's germline CDR1 is LNHDA and CDR2 SQIVND (reference sequence). This CDR3 spans 13 amino acids. V lost 4 bases, J lost 1 base, and 7 bases lay in between. The CDR3 sequence is CASSTGGNTEAFF. For the CDR3, the DNA is TGTGCCAGTAGTACGGGAGGGAACACTGAAGCTTTCTTT. The variable domain in full, completed from reference TRBV19 and TRBJ1-1, reads DGGITQSPKYLFRKEGQNVTLSCEQNLNHDAMYWYRQDPGQGLRLIYYSQIVNDFQKGDIAEGYSVSREKKESFPLTVTSAQKNPTAFYLCASSTGGNTEAFFGQGTRLTVV.

The chain uses TRBV4-1 and TRBJ2-2; no clear D gene. The CDR3 contains 22 residues. Trimming took 0 bases from V and 1 from J, leaving 27 bases between them. The V gene's germline CDR1 is MGHRA and CDR2 YSYEKL. As DNA, the CDR3 is TGCGCCAGCAGCCAAGATCCCTTAAATCCTAACCGCCCCCGTGAGAACACCGGGGAGCTGTTTTTT. Translation: CASSQDPLNPNRPRENTGELFF.

The genes are TRBV29-1 and TRBJ1-2; D is uncertain. Germline-derived CDR1 and CDR2 are SQVTM and ANQGSEA. Deletions cut 0 bases from V and 5 bases from J, with 7 bases between. This CDR3 contains 12 residues. This CDR3 reads CSVEDPEYGYTF. Written as DNA, the CDR3 is TGCAGCGTTGAAGATCCTGAGTATGGCTACACCTTC.

This chain joins TRBV11-2 and TRBJ1-1, with no clear D. V lost 1 base to trimming and J lost 11 bases, with 14 bases between them. Germline V gives CDR1 SGHAT, CDR2 FQNNGV. CDR3 length: 13 amino acids. The CDR3 nucleotides read TGTGCCAGCAGCTTAGCTCTGGGGAGGATCGCTTTCTTT. Translation gives CASSLALGRIAFF.

This chain connects TRBV5-8 to TRBJ1-5; no firm D call. V was trimmed by 4 bases and J by 0 bases, leaving 8 bases between them. The CDR3 contains 14 residues. Germline V gene lookup returns CDR1 SGHTS and CDR2 YDEGEE. The CDR3 nucleotides are TGTGCCAGCAGCGTAAGGAGTAGCAATCAGCCCCAGCATTTT. Protein sequence: CASSVRSSNQPQHF.